The clone carrying this TCR beta chain has just one count. These data originate in a study of control samples from healthy donors and cancer patients. Here immunoSEQ multiplex PCR was the method, and the copy in TCRdb shows in-frame clones only, minus some. The data hold 150,000 or so clones, with over 90% observed a single time. This sequence was found in a man aged 50-59 years in good health. Sequenced: blood.

DNA of the CDR3: TGTGCCAGCAGTATAGGACTAGCGACCACCGGGGAGCTGTTTTTT. This encodes CASSIGLATTGELFF. The V gene is TRBV9, the J gene TRBJ2-2; 9 nucleotides align to TRBD2. V lost 5 bases and J lost 4; bases outside the gene matches: 6. CDR3 size: 15 residues. Looked up from germline, CDR1 is SGDLS and CDR2 is YYNGEE.